These 32 T cell receptor beta chains originate from one sample sequenced in a study of post-analysis software for immune sequencing data. Broader study findings: Elevated frequency relative to controls characterized several TRBV segments in patients, TRBV5-6, TRBV5-1 and TRBV20-1 among them.

TCR beta libraries were prepared from cDNA with unique molecular identifiers. TCRdb analysed the PCR reads with MiXCR anew, one entry per CDR3 protein. The table has roughly 600,000 distinct CDR3 sequences, 44% seen once; the top ten hold under 2%. Antigens for these TCRs are unknown. Sequenced: blood. Receptors were obtained from a girl between 5 and 17 years old with multiple sclerosis.

This clonotype was found a few times. The chain uses TRBV24-1 and TRBJ2-5; 8 bases map to TRBD1. The V and J ends lost 9 bases and 11 bases, in that order; junction bases with no gene match: 13. The germline V gene encodes CDR1 KGHDR and CDR2 SFDVKD. This CDR3 has 13 residues. The CDR3 reads CATSGTGLLEQYF. CDR3 sequence (DNA): TGTGCCACCTCCGGGACAGGACTCTTAGAGCAGTACTTC.

Only a few counts were recorded for this clonotype. The chain couples TRBV27 to TRBJ2-1; D may be TRBD1 (6 bases). V was shortened by 3 bases and J by 4 bases, with 16 bases between the two germline ends. Germline CDR1 and CDR2: MNHEY and SMNVEV (reference sequence). This CDR3 comprises 16 residues. CDR3 protein: CASSFQGSSTYNEQFF. CDR3 sequence (DNA): TGTGCCAGCAGTTTTCAGGGGTCTTCAACGTACAATGAGCAGTTCTTC.

This clonotype has only one observation. The chain is built from TRBV4-1 and TRBJ1-2; TRBD1 is a possible D gene (6 bases). CDR1 is MGHRA and CDR2 is YSYEKL in the germline V gene. V gave up 8 bases and J gave up 5 bases, with 12 bases separating them. This CDR3 region has 12 residues. The CDR3 sequence is CASRTGSYGYTF. Here the CDR3 DNA reads TGCGCCAGCCGAACAGGGTCATATGGCTACACCTTC.

Turning to this clonotype: A read error may account for a junction end that differs from germline. The chain has TRBV2 and TRBJ2-1, with D maybe TRBD2 (6 bases). The CDR3 length is 14 residues. Looked up from germline, CDR1 is SNHLY and CDR2 is FYNNEI. CDR3 protein: CASSDRTIYNEQFF. In nucleotides, the CDR3 is TGTGCTAGCAGCGACCGGACTATTTACAATGAGCAGTTCTTC.

This chain connects TRBV5-5 to TRBJ2-3; 7 bases match TRBD1. Germline V gives CDR1 SGHKS, CDR2 YYEKEE (reference sequence). J was trimmed by 5 bases and V by 4 bases; bases with no gene match: 7. The CDR3 sequence is 14 residues long. Here the CDR3 DNA reads TGTGCCAGCAGCCGGGACAGACGCCGAGATACGCAGTATTTT. The encoded protein is CASSRDRRRDTQYF.

V usage is TRBV2 and J usage is TRBJ1-2, with TRBD1 identical over 7 bases. V lost 4 bases to trimming and J lost 6 bases; unmatched junction nucleotides: 8. The CDR3 spans 14 residues. The germline gives CDR1 SNHLY, CDR2 FYNNEI. CDR3 DNA sequence: TGTGCCAGCAGTGTCAGACAGGGAGGCGATGGCTACACCTTC. Protein: CASSVRQGGDGYTF.

This clonotype was found a few times. The V gene is TRBV12-3 or TRBV12-4, the J gene TRBJ2-6; D not resolved. The germline V and J ends were trimmed by 2 bases and 4 bases, with 3 bases remaining between them. CDR3 length: 13 residues. The CDR3 DNA sequence: TGTGCCAGCAGTTTAAAGGGGGCCAACGTCCTGACTTTC. Protein product: CASSLKGANVLTF.

In its sample, this clonotype was seen a few times. This sequence joins TRBV20-1 and TRBJ2-5; perhaps TRBD2 as D (5 bases). Near its end, the DNA agrees better with TRBJ2-7, so the J call may be wrong. The CDR3 has 12 amino acids. The germline V gene has CDR1 DFQATT and CDR2 SNEGSKA (reference sequence). DNA of the CDR3: TGCAGTGCTAGAGGTTCGGGGTACGAGCAGTACTTC. Its translation is CSARGSGYEQYF.

CDR3: CASRGGLGPYEQYF. The CDR3 nucleotides are TGCGCCAGCAGAGGGGGACTAGGCCCCTACGAGCAGTACTTC. The rearrangement uses TRBV5-1 and TRBJ2-7, with 8 positions matching TRBD2. This CDR3 is built from 14 residues. Germline V gene lookup returns CDR1 SGHRS and CDR2 YFSETQ. V dropped 5 bases and J dropped 2; count of bases not matched to a gene: 6.

This clonotype was detected only once. This rearrangement joins TRBV6-6 to TRBJ2-6; no clear D gene. CDR3 length equals 16 residues. The germline gives CDR1 MNHNY, CDR2 SVGAGI (reference sequence). The V gene lost 6 bases and the J gene lost 0 bases, with 12 bases spanning the gap. The CDR3 reads CASSRWALSGANVLTF. In nucleotides, the CDR3 is TGTGCCAGCAGCCGTTGGGCCCTCTCTGGGGCCAACGTCCTGACTTTC.

This clonotype was observed a few times. The chain has TRBV2 and TRBJ2-5; 7 nucleotides align to TRBD1. With 2 bases clipped from V and 4 bases from J, the junction kept 4 bases outside the gene matches. The CDR3 is made up of 14 amino acids. Germline CDR1 is SNHLY and CDR2 is FYNNEI. The DNA of the CDR3 is TGTGCCAGCAGTGAAATCGCAGGGGGAGAGACCCAGTACTTC. Translating gives CASSEIAGGETQYF.

V usage is TRBV11-2 and J usage is TRBJ2-5, with D perhaps TRBD2 (5 bases). The DNA end is more similar to TRBJ2-7, so the J call may be wrong. The CDR3 loop spans 15 amino acids. Germline lookup yields CDR1 SGHAT and CDR2 FQNNGV. The chain's CDR3 is CASSPPGTLNYEQYF. In nucleotides, the CDR3 is TGTGCCAGCAGCCCCCCGGGAACCTTAAACTACGAGCAGTACTTC.

The rearrangement uses TRBV12-3 or TRBV12-4 and TRBJ2-1; the D is unclear. This CDR3 has 12 amino acids. The ends were cut back, 5 bases at V and 10 bases at J, with 12 bases in the middle. Written as DNA, the CDR3 is TGTGCCAGCAGTCTAGGGCCCTACGAGCAGTTCTTC. Residues: CASSLGPYEQFF.

This clonotype was counted a few times. The chain couples TRBV27 to TRBJ1-2, with a possible D match to TRBD1 (6 bases). The CDR3 is 12 amino acids. V was cut by 5 bases and J by 7 bases, with 11 bases left in between. Germline V lookup: CDR1 MNHEY, CDR2 SMNVEV (reference sequence). CDR3 region: CASSTPTGGYTF. CDR3 sequence (DNA): TGTGCCAGCAGTACTCCGACAGGTGGCTACACCTTC.

This clonotype has only a few counts. CDR3 residues: CASSTGDRLNTEAFF. CDR3 DNA sequence: TGTGCCAGCAGCACTGGAGACAGGCTTAACACTGAAGCTTTCTTT. This sequence joins TRBV13 and TRBJ1-1; the D gene is possibly TRBD1 (6 bases). This CDR3 has 15 amino acids. The germline V gene encodes CDR1 PRHDT and CDR2 FYEKMQ (reference sequence). Trimming left V 5 bases short and J 2 bases short, with 15 bases between.

In this sample, this clonotype turned up a few times. The rearrangement uses TRBV2 and TRBJ2-1; a possible D gene is TRBD2 (5 bases). There are 13 residues in the CDR3. CDR1 is SNHLY and CDR2 is FYNNEI in the germline V gene. The CDR3 DNA reads TGTGCTCAAAAGGAGACTACCTACAATGAGCAGTTCTTC. Translation gives CAQKETTYNEQFF.

CDR3 loop: CASSLAGAAYSNQPQHF. Here the CDR3 DNA reads TGTGCCAGCAGCTTAGCCGGGGCAGCATATAGCAATCAGCCCCAGCATTTT. The chain combines TRBV7-2 with TRBJ1-5; tentatively, D is TRBD1 (5 bases). V lost 0 bases and J lost 0, with 12 bases in between. CDR3 size: 17 residues. Germline values: CDR1 SGHTA, CDR2 FQGNSA.

A single count supports this clonotype. The gene calls are TRBV12-3 or TRBV12-4 and TRBJ1-5; 8 bases are a match to TRBD1. Trimming at V came to 1 base and at J to 4 bases, leaving 6 bases not matched to a gene. The CDR3 is 16 amino acids. The CDR3: CASSLVGTGGNQPQHF. CDR3 in DNA: TGTGCCAGCAGTTTAGTGGGAACAGGGGGGAATCAGCCCCAGCATTTT.

This chain links TRBV12-3 or TRBV12-4 with TRBJ1-2; D remains ambiguous. The CDR3 runs 15 residues. The V end was cut by 7 bases, the J end by 7 bases, with 22 bases between. The CDR3 loop is CASTFYRVVDSGYTF. The CDR3 region has the DNA TGTGCCAGCACCTTTTATCGCGTCGTTGACTCTGGCTACACCTTC.

This chain connects TRBV12-3 or TRBV12-4 to TRBJ2-7; 8 bases fit TRBD1. The CDR3 has 12 amino acids. The V and J ends lost 6 bases and 11 bases, in that order; junction bases with no gene match: 9. Written as DNA, the CDR3 is TGTGCCAGCAGCCTAATGGCAGGGGGCAAGTACTTC. It specifies CASSLMAGGKYF.

This chain links TRBV12-3 or TRBV12-4 with TRBJ1-5; TRBD1 aligns across 8 bases. The CDR3 sequence is 15 residues long. Trimming cost V 6 bases and J 2 bases; bases outside gene matches: 6. The CDR3 here is CASRSDRDGNQPQHF. In DNA form, the CDR3 reads TGTGCCAGCAGGTCGGACAGGGACGGCAATCAGCCCCAGCATTTT.

This chain joins TRBV5-1 and TRBJ1-1; 8 nucleotides align to TRBD1. Losses at the gene ends were 7 bases for V and 5 bases for J; bases not matched to a gene: 13. Germline assignment: CDR1 SGHRS and CDR2 YFSETQ. This CDR3 is 15 amino acids long. CDR3 protein: CASGTGSLLSTEAFF. As DNA, the CDR3 is TGCGCCAGCGGGACAGGTTCACTACTTAGTACTGAAGCTTTCTTT.

The chain couples TRBV29-1 to TRBJ1-2, with a weak D call TRBD1 (6 bases). CDR3 length equals 13 residues. The V end was cut by 5 bases, the J end by 2 bases, with 12 bases between. CDR1 is SQVTM, CDR2 ANQGSEA, per germline. CDR3 nucleotides: TGCAGCGTTTCTCGGACAGCCAACTATGGCTACACCTTC. Amino acids: CSVSRTANYGYTF.

A single count supports this clonotype. The rearrangement links TRBV4-1 to TRBJ2-4; 7 bases fit TRBD2. With the DNA end fitting TRBJ2-7 better, the J assignment may be wrong. This CDR3 contains 16 residues. The germline CDR1 and CDR2 sequences are MGHRA and YSYEKL. CDR3 DNA sequence: TGCGCCAGCAGCCAAGAGATTGACTCGGGGGGCTACGAGCAGTACTTC. Translated, it gives CASSQEIDSGGYEQYF.

The chain carries TRBV24-1 and TRBJ2-5; D remains ambiguous. The CDR3 contains 15 residues. Germline assignment: CDR1 KGHDR and CDR2 SFDVKD. Trimming cost V 4 bases and J 2 bases, with 13 bases left between them. The CDR3 nucleotides read TGTGCCACCAGTGACCCCATGGCAATGCAAGAGACCCAGTACTTC. It codes for CATSDPMAMQETQYF.

This clonotype has only one observation. V is TRBV9 and J is TRBJ1-6; D call uncertain. CDR1 SGDLS and CDR2 YYNGEE come from the germline V gene. CDR3 length: 15 amino acids. Trimming left V 0 bases short and J 8 bases short, with 12 bases between. CDR3 nucleotides: TGTGCCAGCAGCGTAGAGGTGGGGTCGGATTCACCCCTCCACTTT. Its translation is CASSVEVGSDSPLHF.

V gene TRBV30 combines with J gene TRBJ2-1; D unclear. The germline V gene encodes CDR1 GTSNPN and CDR2 SVGIG (reference sequence). V gave up 0 bases and J gave up 4 bases, with 13 bases separating them. The CDR3 is 15 amino acids. The CDR3 DNA is TGTGCCTGGAGTGTACCCCCTGGGCTGTACAATGAGCAGTTCTTC. Its translation is CAWSVPPGLYNEQFF. Full variable domain (remainder filled in from reference TRBV30 and TRBJ2-1): SQTIHQWPATLVQPVGSPLSLECTVEGTSNPNLYWYRQAAGRGLQLLFYSVGIGQISSEVPQNLSASRPQDRQFILSSKKLLLSDSGFYLCAWSVPPGLYNEQFFGPGTRLTVL.

The rearrangement uses TRBV7-3 and TRBJ2-1; 14 bases agree with TRBD2. Germline V gene data show CDR1 as SGHTA and CDR2 as FQGTGA. V was pared by 8 bases and J by 9 bases, with 0 bases of the junction left unmatched. This CDR3 region has 12 residues. This chain's CDR3 is CASGLAGGEQFF. The CDR3 DNA is TGTGCCAGCGGACTAGCGGGGGGTGAGCAGTTCTTC.

The chain joins TRBV20-1 to TRBJ2-7, with D unclear. The germline CDR1 and CDR2 sequences are DFQATT and SNEGSKA (reference sequence). The ends were cut back, 0 bases at V and 2 bases at J, with 11 bases in the middle. The length of the CDR3 is 14 residues. The CDR3 spells CSARDPKTTYEQYF. The CDR3 bases are TGCAGTGCTAGAGATCCGAAAACGACCTACGAGCAGTACTTC.

The chain joins TRBV20-1 to TRBJ1-1; D is unclear. This CDR3 spans 13 amino acids. Germline V gives CDR1 DFQATT, CDR2 SNEGSKA (reference sequence). V lost 3 bases, J lost 6 bases, and 14 bases lay in between. Written as DNA, the CDR3 is TGCAGTGCTAGGCTCGAGACAAGGTCTGAAGCTTTCTTT. Translated, it gives CSARLETRSEAFF.

The genes are TRBV29-1 and TRBJ2-1; D is perhaps TRBD2 (6 bases). Trimming took 8 bases from V and 4 from J, leaving 18 bases between them. Germline V CDR1 and CDR2: SQVTM, ANQGSEA. This CDR3 spans 14 amino acids. The CDR3: CSSAGGFSYNEQFF. The CDR3 bases are TGCAGCTCGGCAGGAGGGTTTTCTTACAATGAGCAGTTCTTC.

The chain joins TRBV20-1 to TRBJ2-7; weak D call: TRBD2 (5 bases). The germline gives CDR1 DFQATT, CDR2 SNEGSKA (reference sequence). CDR3 length equals 12 residues. V was cut by 2 bases and J by 7 bases, with 12 bases left in between. The CDR3 DNA sequence: TGCAGTGCTAGAAGGACTCTATTTGAGCAGTACTTC. It codes for CSARRTLFEQYF.